This T cell receptor beta chain stems from a study of response to subunit inactivated influenza vaccine. Study-wide points: With each seasonal influenza vaccination, the authors suggested, few new T cells are recruited.

Comments on this clonotype: Its cognate antigen is unknown.

Germline V gene lookup returns CDR1 MNHNS and CDR2 SASEGT. V lost 8 bases and J lost 5; bases outside the gene matches: 6. The CDR3 loop spans 14 amino acids. TCRdb re-called the RT-PCR reads with MiXCR, one entry per CDR3 protein. The sample lists hundreds of thousands of distinct CDR3 sequences, 16% occurring once. The V gene is TRBV6-1, the J gene TRBJ1-4, with TRBD1 matching over 9 bases. This sample comprised CD4+ T cells sorted from PBMCs, obtained less than 25 months after vaccination. This clonotype was obtained from a man aged 50-75 years who received an inactivated influenza vaccine. For the CDR3, the DNA is TGTGCCAGCCAAAAGACAGGGGGAAATGAAAAACTGTTTTTT. It codes for CASQKTGGNEKLFF.